Listed here are 8 T cell receptor beta chains from one sample, sequenced in a study of T-cell reconstitution after alpha-beta-depleted transplantation in children. The TCRbeta library was prepared with unique molecular identifiers. TCRdb reprocessed the PCR reads with MiXCR, giving one entry per CDR3 protein. The repertoire includes hundreds of thousands of distinct CDR3 sequences, under 15% of them detected once, and 2.2% sits in the top ten. This sample comprised PBMCs, mostly from graft donor cells, obtained 360 days after TCRalphabeta/CD19-depleted stem cell transplant. The receptors originated from a male patient under 18 who had a stem cell transplant for acute myeloid leukemia, so the T cells may come from the graft donor.

The chain carries TRBV20-1 and TRBJ1-1; D not resolved. This CDR3 region has 12 residues. V was pared by 4 bases and J by 0 bases, with 6 bases between. Germline CDR1 and CDR2: DFQATT and SNEGSKA (reference sequence). DNA of the CDR3: TGCAGTGCTACCCAAGTGAACACTGAAGCTTTCTTT. Its translation is CSATQVNTEAFF.

The rearrangement joins TRBV7-2 to TRBJ2-3; tentatively, D is TRBD1 (6 bases). The CDR3 is made up of 15 amino acids. CDR1 and CDR2 (germline): SGHTA, FQGNSA. The ends were cut back, 7 bases at V and 4 bases at J, with 18 bases in the middle. Here the CDR3 DNA reads TGTGCCAGCAATGTGGGGGCACCGGGCGCAGATACGCAGTATTTT. Amino acids: CASNVGAPGADTQYF.

The chain uses TRBV19 and TRBJ2-7; no clear D. CDR3 length: 14 amino acids. CDR1 and CDR2 from the germline V gene are LNHDA and SQIVND (reference sequence). V was pared by 2 bases and J by 0 bases, with 8 bases between. The DNA of the CDR3 is TGTGCCAGTAGTATACAGGCTAGCTCCTACGAGCAGTACTTC. Residues: CASSIQASSYEQYF.

V and J are TRBV18 and TRBJ2-7; 10 nucleotides line up with TRBD2. The V and J ends lost 4 bases and 7 bases, in that order; junction bases with no gene match: 10. This CDR3 is built from 15 residues. Germline V lookup: CDR1 KGHSH, CDR2 LQKENI. CDR3 DNA: TGTGCCAGCTCACTGCTAGCGGGAGCAGCAAAAGAGCAGTACTTC. Its protein product is CASSLLAGAAKEQYF. Full variable domain (missing parts from reference TRBV18 and TRBJ2-7): NAGVMQNPRHLVRRRGQEARLRCSPMKGHSHVYWYRQLPEEGLKFMVYLQKENIIDESGMPKERFSAEFPKEGPSILRIQQVVRGDSAAYFCASSLLAGAAKEQYFGPGTRLTVT.

This clonotype was recorded a few times. The chain recombines TRBV28 with TRBJ1-5; D may be TRBD1 (6 bases). V was cut by 5 bases and J by 4 bases, with 15 bases left in between. This CDR3 has 15 residues. The V gene's germline CDR1 is MDHEN and CDR2 SYDVKM. CDR3 protein: CASSQRGRGNQPQHF. The CDR3 nucleotides read TGTGCCAGCAGTCAACGGGGGAGGGGGAATCAGCCCCAGCATTTT.

Note on this clonotype: As the CDR3 is not closed by the conserved phenylalanine or tryptophan, this likely results from a read error. This chain uses TRBV14 with TRBJ2-7; D is unresolved. Per germline, CDR1 SGHDN and CDR2 FVKESK. The ends were cut back, 3 bases at V and 6 bases at J, with 12 bases in the middle. The CDR3 loop spans 13 amino acids. Here the CDR3 reads CASSQGISGEQYL. DNA for the CDR3: TGTGCCAGCAGCCAGGGGATCTCGGGCGAGCAGTACCTC.

There are many counts of this clonotype. CDR3 sequence (DNA): TGTGCCAGCAGTTTAGCGGGGACCACCGGGGAGCTGTTTTTT. As protein: CASSLAGTTGELFF. The V and J genes are TRBV28 and TRBJ2-2; possibly TRBD2 for D (6 bases). Germline V gene data show CDR1 as MDHEN and CDR2 as SYDVKM. V lost 2 bases and J lost 4, with 8 bases in between. The CDR3 runs to 14 residues. Drawing the rest from reference TRBV28 and TRBJ2-2, the complete variable domain is DVKVTQSSRYLVKRTGEKVFLECVQDMDHENMFWYRQDPGLGLRLIYFSYDVKMKEKGDIPEGYSVSREKKERFSLILESASTNQTSMYLCASSLAGTTGELFFGEGSRLTVL.

This clonotype was counted a few times. The J gene is TRBJ2-5, the V gene TRBV4-3; D is unresolved. Deletions cut 1 base from V and 4 bases from J, with 16 bases between. Germline V gene lookup returns CDR1 LGHNA and CDR2 YSLEER. The CDR3 has 16 amino acids. CDR3 in DNA: TGCGCCAGCAGCCAAGCTCCGGTCACTCTGGGAGAGACCCAGTACTTC. Translated: CASSQAPVTLGETQYF.